This T cell receptor (beta chain) was sequenced for a study of beta chain features in type 1 diabetes. Over 95% purity was reached by all sorted populations. Since all of the isolated RNA was reverse transcribed, expressed TCRB transcripts were what got sequenced. Some clones are missing from TCRdb's copy, which holds only in-frame ones; the method was immunoSEQ multiplex PCR. The table shows around 400,000 clones, with 10% to 15% occurring only once. In this sample, this clone turned up a few times. CDR1 is SEHNR and CDR2 is FQNEAQ in the germline V gene (reference sequence). This CDR3 spans 15 amino acids. The ends lost 6 bases at V and 3 bases at J; junction bases unmatched: 7.

The chain uses TRBV7-9 and TRBJ1-5; 8 bases line up with TRBD1. Source material: naive CD4+ T cells from blood. This TCR came from a man between 18 and 35 years old in good health. The CDR3 nucleotides are TGTGCCAGCAGTTCAGACAGGGGTTACAATCAGCCCCAGCATTTT. Its protein is CASSSDRGYNQPQHF.